These T cell receptor beta chains were read from a single sample in a study of blood T cell repertoires in COVID-19. Using immunoSEQ multiplex PCR, the repertoire was profiled, and TCRdb retains in-frame clones only, with some absent. The sample consists of some 90,000 clones, 81% of them appearing once. Sample: peripheral blood. The source is a man in his 60s with acute or convalescent COVID-19. Each CDR3 is given with its conserved first and last residue. A D gene is named only where the DNA matches it firmly. Clone size is not always given. Where it is, it says once, few, many or a class for expanded clones.

abundance	v_gene	j_gene	d_gene	CDR3aa	CDR3nt
many	TRBV5-4	TRBJ2-1	TRBD2	CASSLYGLGVYNEQFF	TGTGCCAGCAGCTTGTACGGACTAGGCGTATACAATGAGCAGTTCTTC
NA	TRBV19	TRBJ2-1	NA	CASSIGTPVSQQFF	TGTGCCAGTAGTATCGGGACTCCCGTATCTCAGCAGTTCTTC
few	TRBV3-1/TRBV3-2	TRBJ2-7	NA	CASSRGGGTYEQYF	TGTGCCAGCAGCCGGGGGGGCGGAACCTACGAGCAGTACTTC
NA	TRBV6-5	TRBJ1-2	NA	CASSYSLGGRGGYTF	TGTGCCAGCAGTTACTCCCTCGGGGGGCGCGGTGGCTACACCTTC
NA	TRBV5-1	TRBJ2-7	TRBD1	CASSNPGQGLNEQYF	TGCGCCAGCAGCAATCCGGGACAGGGCTTAAACGAGCAGTACTTC
NA	TRBV5-1	TRBJ1-2	NA	CASSLVGDGYTF	TGCGCCAGCAGCTTGGTCGGGGATGGCTACACCTTC
NA	TRBV21-1	TRBJ2-7	NA	CASSLFTPANFTNASGIVYEQYF	TGTGCCAGCAGCCTATTCACCCCGGCGAATTTTACTAATGCTAGCGGGATCGTCTACGAGCAGTACTTC
NA	TRBV28	TRBJ1-2	TRBD1	CTSTPGQGSYGYTF	TGTACATCTACTCCGGGACAGGGGAGCTATGGCTACACCTTC
NA	TRBV5-4	TRBJ2-3	NA	CASSLSAGTDTQYF	TGTGCCAGCAGCTTGAGTGCAGGGACAGATACGCAGTATTTT
NA	TRBV9	TRBJ2-6	NA	CASSAVSSGANVLTF	TGTGCCAGCAGCGCCGTGAGTTCTGGGGCCAACGTCCTGACTTTC
NA	TRBV18	TRBJ2-5	NA	CASSPQGRGGETQYF	TGTGCCAGCTCACCTCAGGGGAGAGGAGGAGAGACCCAGTACTTC
NA	TRBV7-2	TRBJ1-5	NA	CASSLRGQPQHF	TGTGCCAGCAGCCTCAGGGGACAGCCCCAGCATTTT
NA	TRBV5-1	TRBJ1-2	TRBD1	CASSFTGTERNYGYTF	TGCGCCAGCAGCTTCACCGGGACAGAAAGAAACTATGGCTACACCTTC
NA	TRBV9	TRBJ2-3	TRBD2	CASSVGSGSIPDTQYF	TGTGCCAGCAGCGTAGGTAGCGGGAGTATTCCAGATACGCAGTATTTT
NA	TRBV6-1	TRBJ1-5	NA	CASSELPGRDQPQHF	TGTGCCAGCAGTGAACTGCCAGGGAGGGATCAGCCCCAGCATTTT
NA	TRBV7-2	TRBJ2-5	TRBD2	CASSLASSGGAGETQYF	TGTGCCAGCAGCTTAGCTTCTAGCGGGGGGGCCGGGGAGACCCAGTACTTC
NA	TRBV30	TRBJ1-2	TRBD1	CAWRLTGPSNYGYTF	TGTGCCTGGAGATTGACAGGGCCTTCTAACTATGGCTACACCTTC
few	TRBV7-2	TRBJ1-5	NA	CASSVDSQIQHF	TGTGCCAGCAGCGTAGACAGTCAGATCCAGCATTTT
few	TRBV11-2	TRBJ1-2	NA	CASSLVTGGLGYTF	TGTGCCAGCAGCTTAGTAACCGGGGGACTCGGCTACACCTTC
once	TRBV24-1	TRBJ2-3	NA	CATSDPTGTDTQYF	TGTGCCACCAGTGACCCCACAGGCACAGATACGCAGTATTTT
NA	TRBV6-5	TRBJ2-3	NA	CASRLAGTDTQYF	TGTGCCAGCAGACTAGCTGGCACAGATACGCAGTATTTT
NA	TRBV7-2	TRBJ1-4	TRBD1	CASSLYSYSVTGEEKLFF	TGTGCCAGCAGCTTATACTCTTATAGCGTAACAGGGGAGGAAAAACTGTTTTTT
NA	TRBV3-1/TRBV3-2	TRBJ2-7	NA	CASSLLPGAPYEQYF	TGTGCCAGCAGCCTGCTTCCTGGGGCGCCGTACGAGCAGTACTTC
NA	TRBV7-2	TRBJ2-3	TRBD2	CASSLALLAGAVDTQYF	TGTGCCAGCAGCTTAGCGTTACTAGCGGGAGCTGTAGATACGCAGTATTTT
NA	TRBV9	TRBJ2-4	NA	CASSVVGSAPGLVAKNIQYF	TGTGCCAGCAGCGTAGTAGGGTCCGCGCCGGGACTGGTAGCCAAAAACATTCAGTACTTC
NA	TRBV19	TRBJ1-4	TRBD1	CASSIGGTVNEKLFF	TGTGCCAGTAGTATAGGGGGGACAGTTAATGAAAAACTGTTTTTT
NA	TRBV27	TRBJ2-1	TRBD2	CASGPTSGRGGRFF	TGTGCCAGCGGACCGACTAGCGGGAGGGGGGGGCGATTCTTC
once	TRBV7-9	TRBJ1-1	TRBD1	CASSPTRPRDSSMNTEAFF	TGTGCCAGCAGCCCCACGCGCCCAAGGGACAGCTCGATGAACACTGAAGCTTTCTTT